Each of the 11 T cell receptor beta chains below was sequenced from the same sample in a study of OX40 agonist ivuxolimab in advanced cancers. This table comes from immunoSEQ multiplex PCR, and its TCRdb copy is limited to in-frame clones, with some not included. Of roughly 60,000 clones in the sample, about 88% were seen once. The starting material was CD4+ or CD8+ T cells sorted from blood, obtained in a trial of the OX40 agonist ivuxolimab. These receptors came from an adult with an advanced solid tumor such as melanoma, head and neck, liver or kidney cancer.

This sequence joins TRBV28 and TRBJ2-4; TRBD1 matches at 9 bases. CDR3 length: 16 amino acids. Trimming removed 5 bases from V and 5 bases from J; junction bases left unmatched: 10. Germline V gives CDR1 MDHEN, CDR2 SYDVKM. The CDR3 here is CASSPYRGRGENIQYF. DNA for the CDR3: TGTGCCAGCAGTCCCTACAGGGGGCGCGGGGAAAACATTCAGTACTTC.

The chain carries TRBV5-1 and TRBJ2-2; the D gene is possibly TRBD2 (6 bases). CDR1 SGHRS and CDR2 YFSETQ come from the germline V gene. The ends were cut back, 4 bases at V and 7 bases at J, with 11 bases in the middle. The CDR3 sequence is 13 residues long. CDR3 sequence: CASSGGSGGELFF. The CDR3 DNA follows: TGCGCCAGCAGCGGAGGGAGTGGCGGGGAGCTGTTTTTT.

The chain has TRBV30 and TRBJ2-5; D could derive from TRBD1 or TRBD2 (5 bases each). Matching the DNA end better, TRBJ2-7 makes the J call doubtful. Germline CDR1 is GTSNPN and CDR2 is SVGIG (reference sequence). The CDR3 is made up of 14 amino acids. Here the CDR3 DNA reads TGTGCCTGGAGTGCCCAGGGAGCCCTCTACGAGCAGTACTTC. As protein: CAWSAQGALYEQYF.

This clone came up a few times. V is TRBV28 and J is TRBJ2-7; D unresolved. V was cut by 2 bases and J by 3 bases, with 11 bases left in between. The length of the CDR3 is 14 residues. Germline-derived CDR1 and CDR2 are MDHEN and SYDVKM. The DNA for the CDR3 is TGTGCCAGCAGTTTAGCACTCCTGGGCTACGAGCAGTACTTC. As protein: CASSLALLGYEQYF.

This clone occurred a few times. The rearrangement joins TRBV2 to TRBJ1-5, with no clear D. The CDR3 has 13 amino acids. Trimming cost V 3 bases and J 2 bases, with 5 bases left between them. The V gene's germline CDR1 is SNHLY and CDR2 FYNNEI. CDR3 DNA sequence: TGTGCCAGCAGTGATGGAGGCAATCAGCCCCAGCATTTT. This encodes CASSDGGNQPQHF.

The CDR3 spells CASSRGEGDEQFF. The CDR3, as DNA: TGTGCCAGCAGCAGGGGAGAGGGCGATGAGCAGTTCTTC. V usage is TRBV5-6 and J usage is TRBJ2-1; D is perhaps TRBD1 or TRBD2 (5 bases each). The V and J ends lost 4 bases and 8 bases respectively, with 13 bases between them. The CDR3 is 13 residues long. Germline V gene sequence: CDR1 SGHDT, CDR2 YYEEEE.

The chain joins TRBV5-1 to TRBJ2-3, with TRBD1 matching over 10 bases. CDR1 is SGHRS, CDR2 YFSETQ, per germline. The CDR3 totals 14 residues. The junction had 4 bases not matched to a gene; V was cut back by 0 bases and J by 9 bases. The CDR3 spells CASSLAGQGETQYF. The CDR3 DNA is TGCGCCAGCAGCTTGGCTGGACAGGGGGAGACGCAGTATTTT.

Notes on this clone: Other DNA sequences in the same sample also yield this CDR3. The rearrangement links TRBV4-3 to TRBJ2-7, with TRBD1 identical over 7 bases. From germline, CDR1 is LGHNA and CDR2 YSLEER. The CDR3 covers 14 residues. V shed 4 bases, J shed 3 bases, and the junction held 6 bases outside the gene matches. The CDR3: CASSRSTGFYEQYF. The CDR3, as DNA: TGCGCCAGCAGCCGGTCGACAGGGTTCTACGAGCAGTACTTC.

The chain is built from TRBV30 and TRBJ1-5; 8 bases line up with TRBD1. The CDR3 runs to 15 residues. Germline-derived CDR1 and CDR2 are GTSNPN and SVGIG (reference sequence). Unmatched junction bases numbered 10, after V lost 5 bases and J lost 4 bases. The CDR3 sequence is CAWAGTGPPNQPQHF. CDR3 coding DNA: TGTGCCTGGGCCGGGACAGGTCCCCCAAATCAGCCCCAGCATTTT.

The rearrangement joins TRBV5-1 to TRBJ2-7; D unresolved. CDR3 length equals 15 residues. CDR1 and CDR2 from the germline V gene are SGHRS and YFSETQ. The V and J ends lost 4 bases and 1 base respectively, with 15 bases between them. CDR3 in amino acids: CASSTTPLPSYEQYF. CDR3 bases: TGCGCCAGCAGCACTACTCCGCTCCCTTCCTACGAGCAGTACTTC.

The chain has TRBV5-8 and TRBJ2-3, with a weak D call TRBD2 (5 bases). The CDR3 length is 15 residues. Trimming cost V 0 bases and J 6 bases, with 14 bases left between them. Per germline, CDR1 SGHTS and CDR2 YDEGEE. Here the CDR3 reads CASSLGERAADTQYF. The DNA for the CDR3 is TGTGCCAGCAGCTTGGGGGAGAGGGCTGCGGATACGCAGTATTTT.